The following is a TCR beta chain sequence with its context. The antigen is unknown. Next came a second PCR, run for about 7 to 12 cycles, which used a sample-barcoded 5' primer along with a J-beta primer mix. A single record per CDR3 protein comes from TCRdb applying MiXCR to the 5' RACE reads. Here the sample spans about 1.6 million distinct CDR3 sequences, 30% to 35% being singletons. The record originates from a study of blood T cells in healthy people across ages. The germline CDR1 and CDR2 sequences are MNHEY and SMNVEV (reference sequence). There are 12 residues in the CDR3. The study, taken as a whole, reports: The study found more naive CD4+ cells and higher diversity in long-lived than aged donors.

The chain joins TRBV27 to TRBJ2-1; D is possibly TRBD2 (7 bases). This TCR derives from a woman aged 30 to 39 in good health. Source material: blood. The CDR3 coding sequence is TGTGCTTCAGGGGACTATTACAATGAGCAGTTCTTC. Translated: CASGDYYNEQFF.